The rows below give T cell receptor beta chains drawn from one sample of a study of blood T cell repertoires in COVID-19. TCRdb's table, derived via immunoSEQ multiplex PCR, lists solely in-frame clones and lacks some. Of nearly 60,000 clones in the sample, 85% were seen once. Sequencing used peripheral blood. Every receptor here comes from a man between 40 and 49 years old with active COVID-19. Each CDR3 is given with its conserved first and last residue. Clone size, where shown, is once, few, many, or a class for clones that have expanded.

v_call: TRBV6-4
cdr3_length: 15
j_call: TRBJ1-1
clone_size: .
cdr3_aa: CARLPLRGVNTEAFF

v_call: TRBV10-3
cdr3_length: 15
j_call: TRBJ2-7
clone_size: few
cdr3_aa: CAISGGQGEGYEQYF

v_call: TRBV13
cdr3_length: 16
j_call: TRBJ2-1
clone_size: .
cdr3_aa: CASSLTQREGLVEQFF

v_call: TRBV5-8
cdr3_length: 17
j_call: TRBJ2-3
clone_size: .
cdr3_aa: CASSFTSGRTYTDTQYF

v_call: TRBV6-1
cdr3_length: 16
j_call: TRBJ1-4
clone_size: .
cdr3_aa: CASSELDSAAAAGLFF

v_call: TRBV9
cdr3_length: 14
j_call: TRBJ2-2
clone_size: .
cdr3_aa: CASSAQGVSGELFF

v_call: TRBV19
cdr3_length: 12
j_call: TRBJ1-2
clone_size: once
cdr3_aa: CASGGYNYGYTF

v_call: TRBV4-1
cdr3_length: 15
j_call: TRBJ1-5
clone_size: .
cdr3_aa: CASSPWTGYDQPQHF

v_call: TRBV19
cdr3_length: 19
j_call: TRBJ2-3
clone_size: .
cdr3_aa: CASSIDLGTSGSATDTQYF

v_call: TRBV2
cdr3_length: 15
j_call: TRBJ1-5
clone_size: .
cdr3_aa: CASILGPSSNQPQHF